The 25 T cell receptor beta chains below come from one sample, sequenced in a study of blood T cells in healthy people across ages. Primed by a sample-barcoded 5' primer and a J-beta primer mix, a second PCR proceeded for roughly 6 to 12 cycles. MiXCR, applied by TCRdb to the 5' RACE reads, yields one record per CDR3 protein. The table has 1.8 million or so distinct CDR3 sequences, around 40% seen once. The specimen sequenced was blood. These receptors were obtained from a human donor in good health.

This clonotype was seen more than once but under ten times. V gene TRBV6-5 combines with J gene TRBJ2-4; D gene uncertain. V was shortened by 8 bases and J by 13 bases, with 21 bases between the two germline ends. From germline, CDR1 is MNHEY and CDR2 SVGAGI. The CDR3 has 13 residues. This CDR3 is CASQSMTYNEQYF. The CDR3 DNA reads TGTGCCAGCCAAAGCATGACCTACAATGAGCAGTACTTC.

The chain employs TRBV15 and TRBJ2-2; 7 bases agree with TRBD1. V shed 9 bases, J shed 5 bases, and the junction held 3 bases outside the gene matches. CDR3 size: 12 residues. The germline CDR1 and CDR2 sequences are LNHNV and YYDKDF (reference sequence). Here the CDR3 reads CATQTGTGELFF. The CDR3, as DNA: TGTGCCACTCAGACAGGGACCGGGGAGCTGTTTTTT.

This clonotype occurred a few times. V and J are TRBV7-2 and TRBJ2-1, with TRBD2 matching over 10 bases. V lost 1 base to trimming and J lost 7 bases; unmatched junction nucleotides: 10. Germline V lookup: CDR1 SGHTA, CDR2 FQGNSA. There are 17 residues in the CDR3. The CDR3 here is CASSLVGPLAGVNEQFF. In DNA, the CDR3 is TGTGCCAGCAGCTTAGTGGGGCCCCTAGCGGGGGTAAATGAGCAGTTCTTC.

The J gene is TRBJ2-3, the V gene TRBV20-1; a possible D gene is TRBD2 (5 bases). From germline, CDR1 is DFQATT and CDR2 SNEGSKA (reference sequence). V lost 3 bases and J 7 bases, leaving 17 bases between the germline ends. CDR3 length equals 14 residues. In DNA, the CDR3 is TGCAGTGCTAGGCCCGGGGTTTTGGTTTATACGCAGTATTTT. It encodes CSARPGVLVYTQYF.

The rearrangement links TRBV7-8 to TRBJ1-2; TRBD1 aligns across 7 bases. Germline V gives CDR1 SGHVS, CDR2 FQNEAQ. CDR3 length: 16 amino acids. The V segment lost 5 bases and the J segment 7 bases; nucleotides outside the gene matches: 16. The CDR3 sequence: CASSHTLEGASPGYTF. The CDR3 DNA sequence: TGTGCCAGCAGCCACACCCTGGAGGGGGCATCCCCTGGCTACACCTTC.

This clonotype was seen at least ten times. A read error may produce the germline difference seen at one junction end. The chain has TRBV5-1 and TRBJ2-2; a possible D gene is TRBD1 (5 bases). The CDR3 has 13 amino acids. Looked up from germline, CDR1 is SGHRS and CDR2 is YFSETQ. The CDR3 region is CASSLTDTGELFF. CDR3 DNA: TGTGCCAGCAGTTTGACAGATACCGGGGAGCTGTTTTTT.

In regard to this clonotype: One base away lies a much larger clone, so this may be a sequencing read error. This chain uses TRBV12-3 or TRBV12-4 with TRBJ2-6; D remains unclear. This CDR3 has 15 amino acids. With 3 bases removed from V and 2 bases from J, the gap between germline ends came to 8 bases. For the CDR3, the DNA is TGTGCCAGCAGTTTCAATGGACCTGGGGCCAACGTCCTGACTTTC. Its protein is CASSFNGPGANVLTF.

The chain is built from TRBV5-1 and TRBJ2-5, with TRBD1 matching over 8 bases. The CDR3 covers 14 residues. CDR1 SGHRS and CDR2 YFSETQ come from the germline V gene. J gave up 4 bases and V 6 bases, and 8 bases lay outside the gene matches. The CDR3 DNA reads TGCGCCAGCACCCCTGGACAGGGTCGAGAGACCCAGTACTTC. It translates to CASTPGQGRETQYF. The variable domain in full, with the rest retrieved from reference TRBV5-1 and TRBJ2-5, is KAGVTQTPRYLIKTRGQQVTLSCSPISGHRSVSWYQQTPGQGLQFLFEYFSETQRNKGNFPGRFSGRQFSNSRSEMNVSTLELGDSALYLCASTPGQGRETQYFGPGTRLLVL.

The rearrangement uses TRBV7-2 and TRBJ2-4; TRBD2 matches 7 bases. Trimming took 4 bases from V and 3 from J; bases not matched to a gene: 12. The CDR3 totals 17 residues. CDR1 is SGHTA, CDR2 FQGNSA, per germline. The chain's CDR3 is CASSSQSGVGGKNIQYF. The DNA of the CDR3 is TGTGCCAGCAGCTCCCAGAGCGGGGTAGGAGGCAAAAACATTCAGTACTTC. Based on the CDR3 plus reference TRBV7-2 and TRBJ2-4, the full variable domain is GAGVSQSPSNKVTEKGKDVELRCDPISGHTALYWYRQSLGQGLEFLIYFQGNSAPDKSGLPSDRFSAERTGGSVSTLTIQRTQQEDSAVYLCASSSQSGVGGKNIQYFGAGTRLSVL.

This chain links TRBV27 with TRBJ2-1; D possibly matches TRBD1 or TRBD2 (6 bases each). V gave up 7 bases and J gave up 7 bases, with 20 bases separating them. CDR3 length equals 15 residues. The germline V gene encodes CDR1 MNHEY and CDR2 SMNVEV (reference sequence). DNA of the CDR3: TGTGCCAGCACCCCTAATTGGGGGGCCTTTAATGAGCAGTTCTTC. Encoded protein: CASTPNWGAFNEQFF.

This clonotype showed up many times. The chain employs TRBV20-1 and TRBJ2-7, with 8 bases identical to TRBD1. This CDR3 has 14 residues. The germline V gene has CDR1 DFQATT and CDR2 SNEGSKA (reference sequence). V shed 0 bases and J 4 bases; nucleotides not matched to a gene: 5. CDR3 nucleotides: TGCAGTGCTAGAGAGGCTGGGACAGGATACGAGCAGTACTTC. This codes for CSAREAGTGYEQYF.

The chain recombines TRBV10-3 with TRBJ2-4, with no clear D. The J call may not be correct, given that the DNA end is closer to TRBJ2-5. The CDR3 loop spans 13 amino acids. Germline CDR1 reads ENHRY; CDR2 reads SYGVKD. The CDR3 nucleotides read TGTGCCATCAGTGATGAGATAAGAGAGACCCAGTACTTC. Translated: CAISDEIRETQYF.

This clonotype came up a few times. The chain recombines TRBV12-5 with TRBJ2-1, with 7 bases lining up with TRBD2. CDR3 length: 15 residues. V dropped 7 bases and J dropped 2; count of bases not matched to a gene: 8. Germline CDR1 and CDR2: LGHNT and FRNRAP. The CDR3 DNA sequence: TGTGCTAGTGCCCTAGCGGACCTAACCTACAATGAGCAGTTCTTC. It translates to CASALADLTYNEQFF.

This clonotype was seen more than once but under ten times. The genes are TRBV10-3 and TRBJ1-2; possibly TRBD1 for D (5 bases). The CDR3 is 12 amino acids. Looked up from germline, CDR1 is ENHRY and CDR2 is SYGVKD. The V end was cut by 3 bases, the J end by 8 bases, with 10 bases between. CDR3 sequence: CAISDRDPGYTF. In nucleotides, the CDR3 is TGTGCCATCAGTGACAGGGATCCAGGCTACACCTTC.

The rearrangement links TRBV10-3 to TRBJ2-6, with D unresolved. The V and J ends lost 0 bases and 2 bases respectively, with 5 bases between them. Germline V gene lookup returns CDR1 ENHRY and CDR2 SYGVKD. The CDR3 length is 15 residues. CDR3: CAISESATGANVLTF. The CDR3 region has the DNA TGTGCCATCAGTGAGTCGGCTACTGGGGCCAACGTCCTGACTTTC.

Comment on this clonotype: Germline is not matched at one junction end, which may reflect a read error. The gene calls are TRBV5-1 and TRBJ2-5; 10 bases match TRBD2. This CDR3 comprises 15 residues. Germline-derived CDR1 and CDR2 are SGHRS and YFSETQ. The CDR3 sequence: CASSTELAGLKTQYF. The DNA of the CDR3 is TGCGCTAGCAGCACTGAACTAGCGGGGTTGAAGACCCAGTACTTC.

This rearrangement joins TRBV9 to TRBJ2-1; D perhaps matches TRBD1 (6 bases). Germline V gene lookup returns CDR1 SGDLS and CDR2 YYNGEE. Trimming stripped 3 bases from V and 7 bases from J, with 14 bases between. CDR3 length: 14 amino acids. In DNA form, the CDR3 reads TGTGCCAGCAGCGACCCACAGGGTTGGAATGAGCAGTTCTTC. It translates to CASSDPQGWNEQFF.

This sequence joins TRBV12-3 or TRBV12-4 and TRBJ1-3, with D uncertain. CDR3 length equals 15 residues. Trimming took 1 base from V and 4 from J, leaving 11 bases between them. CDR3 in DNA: TGTGCCAGCAGTTTAGTGGTCCTTGCAGGAAACACCATATATTTT. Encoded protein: CASSLVVLAGNTIYF.

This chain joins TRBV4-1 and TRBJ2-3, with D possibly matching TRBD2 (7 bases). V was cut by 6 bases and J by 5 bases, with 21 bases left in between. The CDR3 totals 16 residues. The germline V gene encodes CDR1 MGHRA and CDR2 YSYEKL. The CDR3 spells CASRGYGRGRGDTQYF. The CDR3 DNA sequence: TGCGCCAGCAGAGGGTACGGGCGGGGGCGGGGAGATACGCAGTATTTT.

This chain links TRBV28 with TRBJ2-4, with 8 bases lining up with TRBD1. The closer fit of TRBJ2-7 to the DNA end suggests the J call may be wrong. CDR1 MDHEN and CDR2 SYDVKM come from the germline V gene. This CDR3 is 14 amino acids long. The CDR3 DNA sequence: TGTGCCAGCAGTTTTCGGACAGGGACCAACGAGCAGTACTTC. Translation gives CASSFRTGTNEQYF.

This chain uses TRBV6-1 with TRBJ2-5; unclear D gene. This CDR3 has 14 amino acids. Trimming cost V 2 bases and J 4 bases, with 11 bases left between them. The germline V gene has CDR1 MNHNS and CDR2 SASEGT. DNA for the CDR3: TGTGCCAGCAGTGAAATGGTAGTTTTAGAGACCCAGTACTTC. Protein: CASSEMVVLETQYF.

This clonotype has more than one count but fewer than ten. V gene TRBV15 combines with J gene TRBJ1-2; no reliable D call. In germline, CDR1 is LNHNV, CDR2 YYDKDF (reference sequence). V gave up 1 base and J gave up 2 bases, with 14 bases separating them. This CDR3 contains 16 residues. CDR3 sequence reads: CATSRAGIALNYGYTF. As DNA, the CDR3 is TGTGCCACCAGCAGAGCTGGGATCGCTCTGAACTATGGCTACACCTTC.

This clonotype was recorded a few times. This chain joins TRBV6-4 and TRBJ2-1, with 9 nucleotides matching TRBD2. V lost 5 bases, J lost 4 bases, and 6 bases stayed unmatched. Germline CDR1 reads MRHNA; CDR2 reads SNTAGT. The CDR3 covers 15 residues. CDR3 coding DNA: TGTGCCAGCAGTACACTAGCGGGTCCGTACAATGAGCAGTTCTTC. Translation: CASSTLAGPYNEQFF.

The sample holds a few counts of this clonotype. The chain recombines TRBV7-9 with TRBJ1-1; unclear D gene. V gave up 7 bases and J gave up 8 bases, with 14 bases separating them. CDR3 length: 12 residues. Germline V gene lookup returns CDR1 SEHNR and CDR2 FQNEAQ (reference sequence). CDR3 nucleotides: TGTGCCAGCACCTCGACCCCCTCGGAAGCTTTCTTT. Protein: CASTSTPSEAFF.

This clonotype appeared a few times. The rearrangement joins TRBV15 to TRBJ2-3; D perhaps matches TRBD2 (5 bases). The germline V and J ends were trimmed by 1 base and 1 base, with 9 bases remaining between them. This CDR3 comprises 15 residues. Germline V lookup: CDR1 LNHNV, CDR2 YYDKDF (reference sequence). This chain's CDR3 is CATSRVWGGTDTQYF. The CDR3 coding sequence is TGTGCCACCAGCAGAGTTTGGGGAGGCACAGATACGCAGTATTTT.